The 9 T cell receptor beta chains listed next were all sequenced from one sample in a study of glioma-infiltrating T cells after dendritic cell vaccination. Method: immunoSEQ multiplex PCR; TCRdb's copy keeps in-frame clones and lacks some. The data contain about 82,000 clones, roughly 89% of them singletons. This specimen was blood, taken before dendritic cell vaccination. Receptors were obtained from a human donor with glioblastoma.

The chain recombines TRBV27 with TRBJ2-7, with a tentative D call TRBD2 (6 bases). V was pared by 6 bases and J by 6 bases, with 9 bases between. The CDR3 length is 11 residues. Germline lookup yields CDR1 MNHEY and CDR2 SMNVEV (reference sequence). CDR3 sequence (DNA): TGTGCCAGCAGCTTCGGGGGCGAGCAGTACTTC. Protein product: CASSFGGEQYF.

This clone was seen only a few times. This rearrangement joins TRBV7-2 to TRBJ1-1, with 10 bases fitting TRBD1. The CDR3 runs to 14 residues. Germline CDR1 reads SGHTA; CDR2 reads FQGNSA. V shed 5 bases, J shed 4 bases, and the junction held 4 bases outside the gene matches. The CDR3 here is CASSPRQGATEAFF. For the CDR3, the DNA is TGTGCCAGCAGCCCTCGACAGGGGGCCACTGAAGCTTTCTTT.

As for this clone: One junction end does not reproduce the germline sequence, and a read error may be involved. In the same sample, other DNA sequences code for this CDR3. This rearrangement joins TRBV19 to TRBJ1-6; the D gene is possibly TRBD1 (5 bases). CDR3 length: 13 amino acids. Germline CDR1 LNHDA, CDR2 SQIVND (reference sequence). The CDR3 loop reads CASGGAYNSPLHF. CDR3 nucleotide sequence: TGTGCCTCCGGAGGGGCCTATAATTCCCCCCTCCACTTT.

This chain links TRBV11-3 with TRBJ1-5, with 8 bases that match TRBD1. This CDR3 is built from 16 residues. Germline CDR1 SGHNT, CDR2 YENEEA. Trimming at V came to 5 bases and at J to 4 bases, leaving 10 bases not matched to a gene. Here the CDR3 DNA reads TGTGCCAGCAGCAATCAGGGACAGGCGAGTAATCAGCCCCAGCATTTT. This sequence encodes CASSNQGQASNQPQHF. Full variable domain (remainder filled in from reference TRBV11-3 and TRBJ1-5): EAGVVQSPRYKIIEKKQPVAFWCNPISGHNTLYWYLQNLGQGPELLIRYENEEAVDDSQLPKDRFSAERLKGVDSTLKIQPAELGDSAVYLCASSNQGQASNQPQHFGDGTRLSIL.

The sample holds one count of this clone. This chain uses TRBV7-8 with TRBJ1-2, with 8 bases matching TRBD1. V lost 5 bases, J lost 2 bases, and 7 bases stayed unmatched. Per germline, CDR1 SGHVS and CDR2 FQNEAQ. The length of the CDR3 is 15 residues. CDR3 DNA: TGTGCCAGCAGCCTCCGGGACAGGAGCAACTATGGCTACACCTTC. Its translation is CASSLRDRSNYGYTF.

The CDR3 protein is CASSVQGGTEAFF. Written as DNA, the CDR3 is TGTGCCAGCAGCGTACAGGGAGGGACTGAAGCTTTCTTT. The rearrangement links TRBV7-2 to TRBJ1-1, with a tentative D call TRBD1 (6 bases). Deletions cut 5 bases from V and 5 bases from J, with 12 bases between. The CDR3 contains 13 residues. Germline V CDR1 and CDR2: SGHTA, FQGNSA.

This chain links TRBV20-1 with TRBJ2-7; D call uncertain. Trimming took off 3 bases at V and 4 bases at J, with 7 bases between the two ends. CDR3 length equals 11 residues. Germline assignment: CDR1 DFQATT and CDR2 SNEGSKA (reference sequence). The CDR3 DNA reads TGCAGTGCTAGTGAGGAATACGAGCAGTACTTC. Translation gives CSASEEYEQYF.

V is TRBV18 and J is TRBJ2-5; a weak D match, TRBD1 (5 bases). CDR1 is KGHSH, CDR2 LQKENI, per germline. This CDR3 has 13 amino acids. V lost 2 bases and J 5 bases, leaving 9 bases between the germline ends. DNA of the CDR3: TGTGCCAGCTCACCAGGGCCAGGGGAGACCCAGTACTTC. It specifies CASSPGPGETQYF.

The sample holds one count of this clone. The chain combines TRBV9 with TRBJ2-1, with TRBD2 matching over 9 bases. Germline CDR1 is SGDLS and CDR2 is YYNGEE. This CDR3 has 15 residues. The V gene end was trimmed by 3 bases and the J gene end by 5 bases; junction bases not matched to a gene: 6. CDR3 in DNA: TGTGCCAGCAGCGGGATAGCGGGGGCCGACAATGAGCAGTTCTTC. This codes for CASSGIAGADNEQFF.